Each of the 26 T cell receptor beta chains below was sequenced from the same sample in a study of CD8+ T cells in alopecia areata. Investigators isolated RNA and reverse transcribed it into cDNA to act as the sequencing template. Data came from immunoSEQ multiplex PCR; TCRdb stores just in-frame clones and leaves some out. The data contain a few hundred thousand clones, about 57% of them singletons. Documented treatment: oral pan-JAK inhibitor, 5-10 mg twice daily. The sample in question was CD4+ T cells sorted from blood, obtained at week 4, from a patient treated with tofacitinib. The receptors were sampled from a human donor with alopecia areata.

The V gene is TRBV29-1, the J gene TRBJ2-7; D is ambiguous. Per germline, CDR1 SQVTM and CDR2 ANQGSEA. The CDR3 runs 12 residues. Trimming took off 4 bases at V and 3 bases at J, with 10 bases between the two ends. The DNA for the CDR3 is TGCAGCGTTGGGGTAGATTTCTACGAGCAGTACTTC. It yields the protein CSVGVDFYEQYF.

The CDR3 reads CAWSAQGPLNTEAFF. The DNA of the CDR3 is TGTGCCTGGAGTGCGCAGGGCCCCTTGAACACTGAAGCTTTCTTT. The chain combines TRBV30 with TRBJ1-1; D is possibly TRBD1 (5 bases). Germline CDR1 reads GTSNPN; CDR2 reads SVGIG (reference sequence). The CDR3 totals 15 residues. V was clipped by 1 base and J by 0 bases, with 12 bases between them.

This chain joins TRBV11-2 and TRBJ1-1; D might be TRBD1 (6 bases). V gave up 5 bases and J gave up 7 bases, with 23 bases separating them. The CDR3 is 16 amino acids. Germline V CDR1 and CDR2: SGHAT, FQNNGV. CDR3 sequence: CASSRGVPTRGGEAFF. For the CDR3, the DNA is TGTGCCAGCAGCCGAGGGGTCCCCACTCGAGGGGGTGAAGCTTTCTTT.

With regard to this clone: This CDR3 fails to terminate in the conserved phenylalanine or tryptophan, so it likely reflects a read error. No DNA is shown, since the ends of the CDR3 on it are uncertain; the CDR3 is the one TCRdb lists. The CDR3 spells CAWSLPDRVV. The chain links TRBV30 to TRBJ1-5; TRBD1 was called by the table and not checked on the DNA. Germline V gene data show CDR1 as GTSNPN and CDR2 as SVGIG (reference sequence). The CDR3 comprises 10 residues, both ends counted.

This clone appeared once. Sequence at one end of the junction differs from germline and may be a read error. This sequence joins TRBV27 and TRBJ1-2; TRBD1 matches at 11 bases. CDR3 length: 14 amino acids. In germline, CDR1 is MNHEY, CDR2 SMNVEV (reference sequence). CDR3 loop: CATSRTGGSDGYTF. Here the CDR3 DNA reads TGTGCCACCAGTCGGACAGGGGGCTCGGATGGCTACACCTTC.

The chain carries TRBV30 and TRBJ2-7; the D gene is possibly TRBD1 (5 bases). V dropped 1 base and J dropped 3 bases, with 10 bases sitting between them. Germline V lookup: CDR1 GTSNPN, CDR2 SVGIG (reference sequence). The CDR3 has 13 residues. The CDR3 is CAWSAQDLYEQYF. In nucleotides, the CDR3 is TGTGCCTGGAGTGCACAGGACCTCTACGAGCAGTACTTC.

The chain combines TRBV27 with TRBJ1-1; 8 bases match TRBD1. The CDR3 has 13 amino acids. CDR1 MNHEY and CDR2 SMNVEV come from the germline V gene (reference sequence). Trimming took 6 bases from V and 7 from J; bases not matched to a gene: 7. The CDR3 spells CASSPTTGVEAFF. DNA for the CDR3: TGTGCCAGCAGCCCAACGACAGGGGTTGAAGCTTTCTTT.

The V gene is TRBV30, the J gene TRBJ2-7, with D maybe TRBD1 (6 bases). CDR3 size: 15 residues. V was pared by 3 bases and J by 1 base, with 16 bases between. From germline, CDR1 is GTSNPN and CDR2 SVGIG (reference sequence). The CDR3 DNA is TGTGCCTGGAGCCGCCGGGCAGGGGTTTCCTACGAGCAGTACTTC. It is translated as CAWSRRAGVSYEQYF.

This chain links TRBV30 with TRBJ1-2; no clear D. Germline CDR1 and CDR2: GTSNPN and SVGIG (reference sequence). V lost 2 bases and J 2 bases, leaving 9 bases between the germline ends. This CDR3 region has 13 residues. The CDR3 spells CAWSYLGNYGYTF. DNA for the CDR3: TGTGCCTGGAGTTACTTGGGGAACTATGGCTACACCTTC.

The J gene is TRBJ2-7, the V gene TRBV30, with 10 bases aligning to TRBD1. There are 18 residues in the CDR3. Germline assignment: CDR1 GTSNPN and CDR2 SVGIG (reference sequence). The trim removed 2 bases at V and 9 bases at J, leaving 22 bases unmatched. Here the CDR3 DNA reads TGTGCCTGGAGTCTAAATCCCACTTACGGGGACAGGGGCGATAGGCAGTACTTC. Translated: CAWSLNPTYGDRGDRQYF.

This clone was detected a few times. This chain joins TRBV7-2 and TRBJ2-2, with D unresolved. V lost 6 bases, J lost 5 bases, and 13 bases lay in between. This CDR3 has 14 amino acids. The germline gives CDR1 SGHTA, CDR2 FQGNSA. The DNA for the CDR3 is TGTGCCAGCAGTGATGATTTAGGAACCGGGGAGCTGTTTTTT. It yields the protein CASSDDLGTGELFF.

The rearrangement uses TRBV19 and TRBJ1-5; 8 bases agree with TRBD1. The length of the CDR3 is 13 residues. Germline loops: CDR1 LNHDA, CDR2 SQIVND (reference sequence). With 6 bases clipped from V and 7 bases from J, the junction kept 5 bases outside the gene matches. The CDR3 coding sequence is TGTGCCAGTAGCCCGGACAGGGTACAGCCCCAGCATTTT. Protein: CASSPDRVQPQHF.

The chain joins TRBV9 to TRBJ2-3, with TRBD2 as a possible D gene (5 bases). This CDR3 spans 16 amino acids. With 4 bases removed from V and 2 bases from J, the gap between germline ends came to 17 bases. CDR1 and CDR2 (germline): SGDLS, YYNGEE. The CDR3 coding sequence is TGTGCCAGCAGCCCACTTCTCTCGCGGGCCACAGATACGCAGTATTTT. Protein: CASSPLLSRATDTQYF.

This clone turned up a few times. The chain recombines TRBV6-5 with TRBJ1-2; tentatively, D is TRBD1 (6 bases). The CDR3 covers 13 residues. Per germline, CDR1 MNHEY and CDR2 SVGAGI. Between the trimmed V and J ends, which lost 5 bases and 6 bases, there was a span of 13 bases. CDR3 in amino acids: CASSTTGRNGYTF. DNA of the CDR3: TGTGCCAGCAGTACCACAGGGAGGAATGGCTACACCTTC.

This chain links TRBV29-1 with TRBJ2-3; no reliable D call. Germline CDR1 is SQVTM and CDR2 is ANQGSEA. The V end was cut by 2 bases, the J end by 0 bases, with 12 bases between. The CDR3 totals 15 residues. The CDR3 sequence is CSVELFDPSTDTQYF. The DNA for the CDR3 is TGCAGCGTTGAACTTTTTGACCCTAGCACAGATACGCAGTATTTT.

CDR3 residues: CASSPDRETQYF. DNA for the CDR3: TGTGCCAGCTCACCGGACCGGGAGACCCAGTACTTC. The rearrangement uses TRBV18 and TRBJ2-5; D is ambiguous. Trimming cost V 3 bases and J 5 bases, with 7 bases left between them. CDR3 size: 12 residues. Per the germline V gene, CDR1 is KGHSH and CDR2 is LQKENI.

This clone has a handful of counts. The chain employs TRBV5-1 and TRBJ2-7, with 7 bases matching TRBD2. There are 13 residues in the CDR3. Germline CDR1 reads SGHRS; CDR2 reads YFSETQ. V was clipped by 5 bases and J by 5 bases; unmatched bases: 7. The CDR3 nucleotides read TGCGCCAGCAGTATGCAGGGAGGGCACGAGCAGTACTTC. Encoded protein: CASSMQGGHEQYF.

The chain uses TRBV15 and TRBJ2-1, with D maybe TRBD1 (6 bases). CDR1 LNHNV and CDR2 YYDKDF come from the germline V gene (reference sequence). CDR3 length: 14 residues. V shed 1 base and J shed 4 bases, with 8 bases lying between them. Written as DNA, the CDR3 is TGTGCCACCAGCAGAGTCCAGGGGTACAATGAGCAGTTCTTC. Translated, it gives CATSRVQGYNEQFF.

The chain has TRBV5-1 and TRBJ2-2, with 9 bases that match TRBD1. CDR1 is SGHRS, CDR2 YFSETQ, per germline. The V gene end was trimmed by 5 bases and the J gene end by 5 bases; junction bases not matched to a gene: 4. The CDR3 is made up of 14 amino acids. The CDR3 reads CASRGQGQTGELFF. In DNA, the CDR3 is TGCGCCAGCAGGGGACAGGGTCAAACCGGGGAGCTGTTTTTT. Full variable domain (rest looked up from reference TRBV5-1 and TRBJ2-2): KAGVTQTPRYLIKTRGQQVTLSCSPISGHRSVSWYQQTPGQGLQFLFEYFSETQRNKGNFPGRFSGRQFSNSRSEMNVSTLELGDSALYLCASRGQGQTGELFFGEGSRLTVL.

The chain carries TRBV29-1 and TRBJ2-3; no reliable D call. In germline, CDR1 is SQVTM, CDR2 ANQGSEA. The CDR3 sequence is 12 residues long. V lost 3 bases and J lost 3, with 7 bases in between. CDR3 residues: CSVDDGTDTQYF. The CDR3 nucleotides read TGCAGCGTTGATGACGGGACAGATACGCAGTATTTT.

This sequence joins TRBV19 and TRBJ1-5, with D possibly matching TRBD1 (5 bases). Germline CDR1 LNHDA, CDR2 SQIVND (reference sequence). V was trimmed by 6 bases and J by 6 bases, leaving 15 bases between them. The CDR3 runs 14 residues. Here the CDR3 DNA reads TGTGCCAGTAGGGGGACTCCGGGGGGTCAGCCCCAGCATTTT. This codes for CASRGTPGGQPQHF. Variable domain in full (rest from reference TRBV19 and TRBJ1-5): DGGITQSPKYLFRKEGQNVTLSCEQNLNHDAMYWYRQDPGQGLRLIYYSQIVNDFQKGDIAEGYSVSREKKESFPLTVTSAQKNPTAFYLCASRGTPGGQPQHFGDGTRLSIL.

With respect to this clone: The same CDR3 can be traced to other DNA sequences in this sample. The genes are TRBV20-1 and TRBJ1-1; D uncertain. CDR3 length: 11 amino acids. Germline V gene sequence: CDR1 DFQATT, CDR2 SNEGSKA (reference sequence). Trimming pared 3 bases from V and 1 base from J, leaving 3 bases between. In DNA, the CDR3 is TGCAGTGCTAGTCGGAACACTGAAGCTTTCTTT. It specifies CSASRNTEAFF.

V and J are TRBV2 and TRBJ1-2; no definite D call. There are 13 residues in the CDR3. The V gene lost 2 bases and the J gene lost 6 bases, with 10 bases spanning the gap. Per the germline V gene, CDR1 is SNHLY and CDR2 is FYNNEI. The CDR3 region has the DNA TGTGCCAGCAGTGAAATGCGGATCAATGGCTACACCTTC. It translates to CASSEMRINGYTF.

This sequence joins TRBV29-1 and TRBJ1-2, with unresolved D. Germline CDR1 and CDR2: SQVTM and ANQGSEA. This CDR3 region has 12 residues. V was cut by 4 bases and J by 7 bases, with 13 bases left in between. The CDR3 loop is CSVGRYEGGYTF. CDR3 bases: TGCAGCGTTGGGAGGTATGAGGGTGGCTACACCTTC.

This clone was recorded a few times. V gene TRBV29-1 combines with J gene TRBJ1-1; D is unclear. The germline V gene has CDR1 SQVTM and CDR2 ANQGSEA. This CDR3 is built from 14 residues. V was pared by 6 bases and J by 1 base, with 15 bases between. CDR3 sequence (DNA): TGCAGCGTATCCGGACTCCAGAAGAACACTGAAGCTTTCTTT. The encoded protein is CSVSGLQKNTEAFF.

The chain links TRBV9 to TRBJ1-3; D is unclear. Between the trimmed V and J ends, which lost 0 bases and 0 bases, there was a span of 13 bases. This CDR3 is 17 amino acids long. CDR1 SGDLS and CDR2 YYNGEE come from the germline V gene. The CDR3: CASSVGSFGSSGNTIYF. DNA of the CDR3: TGTGCCAGCAGCGTAGGGAGCTTTGGCAGCTCTGGAAACACCATATATTTT. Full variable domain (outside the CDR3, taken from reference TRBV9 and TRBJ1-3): DSGVTQTPKHLITATGQRVTLRCSPRSGDLSVYWYQQSLDQGLQFLIQYYNGEERAKGNILERFSAQQFPDLHSELNLSSLELGDSALYFCASSVGSFGSSGNTIYFGEGSWLTVV.